This passage covers 3 T cell receptor beta chains from one sample sequenced in a study of memory CD4+ T cells and cytomegalovirus serostatus. The sort gate was single viable CD3+CD4+CD8-CD45RO+ cells for memory CD4+ T cells. Produced via immunoSEQ multiplex PCR; TCRdb's table is partial and in-frame only. The sample includes approximately 63,000 clones, roughly 80% of them seen just once. Material for sequencing was memory CD4+ T cells from blood. Receptors originate from an adult in good health and CMV-seronegative. Some clones in this sample may be carry-over from other donors' samples.

The chain employs TRBV5-1 and TRBJ2-5; 8 bases map to TRBD1. The ends lost 7 bases at V and 3 bases at J; junction bases unmatched: 11. This CDR3 has 15 amino acids. CDR1 and CDR2 from the germline V gene are SGHRS and YFSETQ. The CDR3 DNA follows: TGCGCCAGCGCGGTAGGGACAGGCTGGGAAGAGACCCAGTACTTC. The encoded protein is CASAVGTGWEETQYF.

This clone was found once. V gene TRBV5-4 combines with J gene TRBJ2-2, with 13 bases fitting TRBD2. The trim removed 4 bases at V and 0 bases at J, leaving 3 bases unmatched. CDR3 length: 17 residues. From germline, CDR1 is SGHNT and CDR2 YYREEE (reference sequence). The CDR3 nucleotides read TGTGCCAGCAGCCACGGGACTAGCGGGGCGAACACCGGGGAGCTGTTTTTT. Its translation is CASSHGTSGANTGELFF.

This clone has a single count. J is TRBJ2-7 and V is TRBV7-8; TRBD2 might be the D (7 bases). Germline-derived CDR1 and CDR2 are SGHVS and FQNEAQ. V shed 5 bases and J shed 5 bases, with 22 bases lying between them. The CDR3 contains 16 residues. Written as DNA, the CDR3 is TGTGCCAGCAGCCAGCAAGGAGGGGGGGATGTGCACGAGCAGTACTTC. Amino acids: CASSQQGGGDVHEQYF.